These T cell receptor beta chains were read from a single sample in a study of neurological immune-mediated disorders. Via MiXCR, TCRdb re-called the 5' RACE reads, giving one row per CDR3 protein. The sample includes roughly 76,000 distinct CDR3 sequences, around 14% of them seen just once. Sequencing input: PBMCs. The receptors were gathered from a woman in her forties or fifties in good health. Both conserved end residues are part of each CDR3. D genes are given only for firm matches. Each size is once, few, many or a size class.

V gene	D gene	clone size	J gene	CDR3 protein	CDR3 DNA
TRBV5-1	TRBD2	many	TRBJ2-1	CASSTASGGARNEQFF	TGCGCCAGCAGCACAGCTAGCGGGGGGGCCCGCAATGAGCAGTTCTTC
TRBV29-1	TRBD1	many	TRBJ1-3	CSVRPGQFGNTIYF	TGCAGCGTCCGACCGGGACAGTTTGGAAACACCATATATTTT
TRBV5-1	-	many	TRBJ1-1	CASSSVTLNTEAFF	TGCGCCAGCAGCTCGGTGACATTGAACACTGAAGCTTTCTTT
TRBV30	-	once	TRBJ2-3	CAWSAGPDTQYF	TGTGCCTGGAGCGCAGGGCCAGATACGCAGTATTTT
TRBV29-1	TRBD1	many	TRBJ1-1	CSVANRGAERTEAFF	TGCAGCGTTGCGAACAGGGGAGCTGAGAGGACTGAAGCTTTCTTT
TRBV5-1	-	many	TRBJ2-1	CASSGLAGANNEQFF	TGCGCCAGCAGTGGTCTGGCGGGGGCGAACAATGAGCAGTTCTTC
TRBV7-8	-	many	TRBJ2-5	CASSKDSPLETQYF	TGTGCCAGCAGCAAAGACAGCCCCCTAGAGACCCAGTACTTC
TRBV4-1	TRBD1	many	TRBJ1-2	CASSQFGAGTGESGYTF	TGCGCCAGCAGCCAATTCGGGGCCGGGACAGGGGAGTCGGGCTACACCTTC
TRBV6-6	-	many	TRBJ2-5	CASGTTQETQYF	TGTGCCAGCGGGACGACACAAGAGACCCAGTACTTC
TRBV20-1	-	many	TRBJ2-2	CSARFAGATGELFF	TGCAGTGCTAGATTTGCCGGGGCGACCGGGGAGCTGTTTTTT
TRBV6-6	-	many	TRBJ2-3	CASSWGGDTDTQYF	TGTGCCAGCAGTTGGGGCGGGGACACAGATACGCAGTATTTT
TRBV12-3/TRBV12-4	TRBD2	many	TRBJ2-3	CASSPLAGGFTDTQYF	TGTGCCAGCAGTCCGTTAGCGGGGGGCTTCACAGATACGCAGTATTTT
TRBV5-5	-	many	TRBJ1-2	CARLPREGSGYGYTF	TGTGCCAGACTACCCAGGGAGGGGTCCGGGTATGGCTACACCTTC
TRBV5-1	-	many	TRBJ1-1	CASSSGRFEVNTEAFF	TGCGCCAGCAGCTCGGGACGTTTCGAAGTGAACACTGAAGCTTTCTTT
TRBV4-2	TRBD1	many	TRBJ1-2	CASSQDAQGATNYGYTF	TGTGCCAGCAGCCAAGATGCCCAGGGGGCGACTAACTATGGCTACACCTTC